The 11 T cell receptor beta chains reported below all come from one sample, sequenced in a study of blood T cells in healthy people across ages. Together with a sample-barcoded 5' primer, a J-beta primer mix was included in a second PCR lasting about 6 to 11 cycles. TCRdb recomputed calls from the 5' RACE reads with MiXCR, one row per CDR3 protein. The sample lists hundreds of thousands of distinct CDR3 sequences; roughly three fifths were seen once. Sequencing was done on a sample of blood. The receptors here all came from a man aged 40-49 years in good health.

The chain has TRBV15 and TRBJ2-3, with a possible D match to TRBD1 (6 bases). Trimming took off 5 bases at V and 3 bases at J, with 18 bases between the two ends. The CDR3 spans 16 residues. The germline gives CDR1 LNHNV, CDR2 YYDKDF (reference sequence). This chain's CDR3 is CATSRPGAGTTDTQYF. The CDR3 nucleotides are TGTGCCACCAGCCGCCCAGGGGCAGGGACGACAGATACGCAGTATTTT.

V gene TRBV5-1 combines with J gene TRBJ1-5, with TRBD1 identical over 7 bases. CDR3 length: 14 amino acids. Germline V lookup: CDR1 SGHRS, CDR2 YFSETQ. J gave up 7 bases and V 1 base, and 5 bases lay outside the gene matches. CDR3 region: CASSLYRGGQPQHF. DNA for the CDR3: TGCGCCAGCAGCTTGTACAGGGGCGGGCAGCCCCAGCATTTT.

A few counts support this clonotype. The genes are TRBV6-5 and TRBJ2-5; D gene unclear. Germline-derived CDR1 and CDR2 are MNHEY and SVGAGI. The V gene lost 0 bases and the J gene lost 5 bases, with 13 bases spanning the gap. The CDR3 spans 15 residues. CDR3 loop: CASSYSNLVQETQYF. CDR3 nucleotide sequence: TGTGCCAGCAGTTACTCGAATCTAGTCCAGGAGACCCAGTACTTC.

The chain employs TRBV4-3 and TRBJ2-1; TRBD2 matches 11 bases. Germline loops: CDR1 LGHNA, CDR2 YSLEER. With 3 bases clipped from V and 8 bases from J, the junction kept 3 bases outside the gene matches. The CDR3 extends over 14 amino acids. CDR3 coding DNA: TGCGCCAGCAGCCAGACTAGCGGGACTTATGAGCAGTTCTTC. It translates to CASSQTSGTYEQFF.

A note on this clonotype: A clone one base away is much larger, so this may be a read error. This chain uses TRBV29-1 with TRBJ2-3; D could derive from TRBD1 or TRBD2 (5 bases each). The germline CDR1 and CDR2 sequences are SQVTM and ANQGSEA. The CDR3 runs to 11 residues. Between the trimmed V and J ends, which lost 6 bases and 4 bases, there was a span of 8 bases. The CDR3 DNA reads as TGCAGCGTCAGAGGGGCAGATACGCAGTATTTT. This codes for CSVRGADTQYF.

The chain joins TRBV19 to TRBJ2-5; 9 bases line up with TRBD1. The J call is in doubt because the DNA end fits TRBJ2-7 better. The CDR3 totals 15 residues. Germline V CDR1 and CDR2: LNHDA, SQIVND (reference sequence). As DNA, the CDR3 is TGTGCCAGTAGTACCAACGGACAGGGGAGCTACGAGCAGTACTTC. Amino acids: CASSTNGQGSYEQYF.

This clonotype was observed a handful of times. This sequence joins TRBV5-6 and TRBJ2-5, with D possibly called TRBD1 or TRBD2 (5 bases each). Trimming stripped 4 bases from V and 2 bases from J, with 15 bases between. The CDR3 length is 15 residues. CDR1 SGHDT and CDR2 YYEEEE come from the germline V gene. CDR3 nucleotides: TGTGCCAGCAGCCGCCTGGGTGGGGGTCAAGAGACCCAGTACTTC. This gives the protein CASSRLGGGQETQYF.

The chain is built from TRBV6-2 or TRBV6-3 and TRBJ2-7; tentative D call: TRBD1 (5 bases). With the DNA end fitting TRBJ2-5 better, the J assignment may be wrong. The CDR3 sequence is 13 residues long. Germline V CDR1 and CDR2: MNHEY, SVGEGT. CDR3 nucleotides: TGTGCCAGCATTTCAGGGATTCAAGAGACCCAGTACTTC. It yields the protein CASISGIQETQYF.

V gene TRBV20-1 combines with J gene TRBJ2-7; D possibly corresponds to TRBD2 (6 bases). Trimming removed 3 bases from V and 4 bases from J, with 13 bases in between. The CDR3 has 13 residues. CDR1 and CDR2 from the germline V gene are DFQATT and SNEGSKA (reference sequence). CDR3 region: CSARGSGKYEQYF. CDR3 DNA sequence: TGCAGTGCTAGGGGTAGCGGAAAGTACGAGCAGTACTTC.

The gene calls are TRBV3-1 and TRBJ2-5, with D perhaps TRBD1 (6 bases). Trimming took off 4 bases at V and 5 bases at J, with 17 bases between the two ends. CDR1 is LGHDT and CDR2 is YNNKEL in the germline V gene (reference sequence). The CDR3 covers 15 residues. The CDR3 region has the DNA TGTGCCAGCAGCCTAAATCCACAGGGCGCTGAGACCCAGTACTTC. Translation: CASSLNPQGAETQYF.

The rearrangement links TRBV7-6 to TRBJ2-7, with D perhaps TRBD2 (5 bases). The CDR3 runs 15 residues. V was pared by 0 bases and J by 4 bases, with 13 bases between. Germline CDR1 SGHVS, CDR2 FNYEAQ. The CDR3 loop is CASSLAGNSAYEQYF. The CDR3 DNA is TGTGCCAGCAGCTTAGCCGGAAATAGCGCTTACGAGCAGTACTTC.